Shown below are 28 T cell receptor beta chains from a single sample sequenced in a study of vaccination and CD4 T cells after COVID-19. Antigens for these TCRs are unknown. Regarding treatment: approximately nine-day PBMC culture with coronavirus spike peptide pools or control peptides (ViraFEST assay). The Oncomine TCR Beta short-read assay was what sequenced the DNA obtained from cultured CD4+ T cells. TCRdb used MiXCR to reprocess the PCR reads, holding one entry per CDR3 protein. Of fewer than 20,000 distinct CDR3 sequences listed, about 56% are singletons. Source: CD4+ T cells from blood, cultured in vitro, taken before SARS-CoV-2 vaccination. The receptors derive from a human donor who had recovered from COVID-19.

The table lists this clonotype with a few counts. This chain joins TRBV12-3 or TRBV12-4 and TRBJ2-1, with D perhaps matching TRBD1 or TRBD2 (5 bases each). With 4 bases removed from V and 10 bases from J, the gap between germline ends came to 8 bases. This CDR3 comprises 11 residues. The CDR3 coding sequence is TGTGCCAGCAGTTGGGGGAACGAGCAGTTCTTC. It specifies CASSWGNEQFF.

This clonotype is medium-sized. The chain employs TRBV10-3 and TRBJ1-3; maybe TRBD1 (6 bases). V dropped 10 bases and J dropped 2 bases, with 15 bases sitting between them. Germline V CDR1 and CDR2: ENHRY, SYGVKD. The CDR3 consists of 14 residues. The CDR3 spells CATRDTGPGNTIYF. The CDR3 region has the DNA TGTGCCACCCGGGACACAGGTCCTGGAAACACCATATATTTT.

This chain uses TRBV20-1 with TRBJ2-3, with 12 positions matching TRBD2. The length of the CDR3 is 14 residues. The V gene end was trimmed by 5 bases and the J gene end by 0 bases; junction bases not matched to a gene: 0. Germline V gene sequence: CDR1 DFQATT, CDR2 SNEGSKA (reference sequence). Written as DNA, the CDR3 is TGCAGTGCTCTAGCGGGAGGGAGCACAGATACGCAGTATTTT. It yields the protein CSALAGGSTDTQYF.

The gene calls are TRBV4-1 and TRBJ1-5; D is undetermined. CDR1 is MGHRA and CDR2 is YSYEKL in the germline V gene. The CDR3 spans 16 residues. Trimming removed 1 base from V and 0 bases from J, with 10 bases in between. The CDR3, as DNA: TGCGCCAGCAGCCAAGTATCGGACCTTAGCAATCAGCCCCAGCATTTT. Residues: CASSQVSDLSNQPQHF.

This clonotype was seen a handful of times. The chain couples TRBV7-2 to TRBJ1-2; D gene ambiguous. Germline V gives CDR1 SGHTA, CDR2 FQGNSA. V was pared by 2 bases and J by 4 bases, with 14 bases between. This CDR3 is built from 15 residues. The CDR3: CASSLWAGEGYGYTF. DNA for the CDR3: TGTGCCAGCAGCTTATGGGCGGGCGAAGGCTATGGCTACACCTTC.

This clonotype was counted a few times. The CDR3 DNA sequence: TGCAGTGCTAGCGGGACTAGCGGGAGGGATAACAATGAGCAGTTCTTC. Amino acids: CSASGTSGRDNNEQFF. The chain employs TRBV20-1 and TRBJ2-1; 16 nucleotides agree with TRBD2. CDR1 is DFQATT, CDR2 SNEGSKA, per germline (reference sequence). With V trimmed by 3 bases and J by 5 bases, 4 bases remained unmatched. This CDR3 comprises 16 residues.

V gene TRBV7-6 combines with J gene TRBJ1-6; D gene ambiguous. V shed 0 bases and J shed 0 bases, with 18 bases lying between them. Germline V gives CDR1 SGHVS, CDR2 FNYEAQ. The CDR3 totals 20 residues. This CDR3 reads CASSLAPGRKGTSYNSPLHF. CDR3 coding DNA: TGTGCCAGCAGCTTAGCGCCGGGGAGGAAGGGAACCTCCTATAATTCACCCCTCCACTTT.

The chain carries TRBV21-1 and TRBJ2-6; the DNA was not used to check the table's D call, TRBD1. TRBV21-1 is reported as a pseudogene. This CDR3 contains 17 residues. CDR3: CASSLRQGSPGANVLAF. Written as DNA, the CDR3 is TGTGCCAGCAGCCTAAGACAGGGGAGCCCTGGGGCCAACGTCCTGGCTTTC.

This chain links TRBV20-1 with TRBJ1-1; D is undetermined. The V and J ends lost 0 bases and 1 base respectively, with 6 bases between them. The germline CDR1 and CDR2 sequences are DFQATT and SNEGSKA (reference sequence). The CDR3 runs to 13 residues. In nucleotides, the CDR3 is TGCAGTGCTAGAGAAGCAGAGAACACTGAAGCTTTCTTT. Its translation is CSAREAENTEAFF.

The chain is built from TRBV2 and TRBJ2-3, with 12 bases identical to TRBD2. Unmatched junction bases numbered 2, after V lost 6 bases and J lost 1 base. This CDR3 is built from 15 residues. Germline CDR1 reads SNHLY; CDR2 reads FYNNEI. The CDR3 is CASRRLAGGTDTQYF. As DNA, the CDR3 is TGTGCCAGCAGGAGACTAGCGGGGGGCACAGATACGCAGTATTTT.

This clonotype showed up just a few times. V and J are TRBV28 and TRBJ1-2; D is uncertain. CDR1 and CDR2 (germline): MDHEN, SYDVKM. Trimming removed 7 bases at V and 0 bases at J, with 12 bases between. This CDR3 is 14 amino acids long. The CDR3 nucleotides are TGTGCCAGCATCCCGTCGGGCGCTAACTATGGCTACACCTTC. It codes for CASIPSGANYGYTF.

This clonotype was seen a handful of times. The chain recombines TRBV19 with TRBJ1-5; D gene unclear. Trimming cost V 1 base and J 3 bases, with 4 bases left between them. The germline V gene has CDR1 LNHDA and CDR2 SQIVND (reference sequence). The CDR3 sequence is 13 residues long. The CDR3 sequence is CASSIVDNQPQHF. CDR3 in DNA: TGTGCCAGTAGTATAGTAGACAATCAGCCCCAGCATTTT.

In its sample, this clonotype was seen once. The chain employs TRBV27 and TRBJ2-3; D possibly corresponds to TRBD1 (5 bases). CDR3 size: 17 residues. V lost 2 bases, J lost 0 bases, and 15 bases lay in between. Germline CDR1 MNHEY, CDR2 SMNVEV (reference sequence). CDR3 in amino acids: CASSLKTWTLSTDTQYF. CDR3 nucleotide sequence: TGTGCCAGCAGTTTAAAAACTTGGACACTTAGCACAGATACGCAGTATTTT.

In DNA, the CDR3 is TGCAGTGCTAGACGTCAGGGCGCCCCCACAGATACGCAGTATTTT. It codes for CSARRQGAPTDTQYF. V is TRBV20-1 and J is TRBJ2-3; possible D gene TRBD1, 5 bases. Germline CDR1 is DFQATT and CDR2 is SNEGSKA (reference sequence). Trimming removed 2 bases at V and 2 bases at J, with 14 bases between. The CDR3 sequence is 15 residues long.

The rearrangement uses TRBV10-2 and TRBJ2-1; D unclear. The length of the CDR3 is 15 residues. Germline lookup yields CDR1 WSHSY and CDR2 SAAADI. Trimming left V 2 bases short and J 5 bases short, with 13 bases between. In DNA form, the CDR3 reads TGCGCCAGCAGTGAGAGTTCGAGACCCAACAATGAGCAGTTCTTC. This codes for CASSESSRPNNEQFF.

The count of this clonotype is one. V usage is TRBV4-2 and J usage is TRBJ2-5; the match to TRBD2 covers 7 bases. The CDR3 is 15 residues long. The V and J ends lost 0 bases and 5 bases, in that order; junction bases with no gene match: 6. Germline CDR1 is LGHNA and CDR2 is YNFKEQ. The CDR3 DNA is TGTGCCAGCAGCCAAGACCCAGCGGGAAGGGAGACCCAGTACTTC. Its translation: CASSQDPAGRETQYF.

This clonotype was detected only once. The J gene is TRBJ2-7, the V gene TRBV6-1, with unresolved D. The CDR3 extends over 14 amino acids. V was cut by 1 base and J by 6 bases, with 13 bases left in between. Germline lookup yields CDR1 MNHNS and CDR2 SASEGT. This CDR3 reads CASSEEQHLGEQYF. CDR3 sequence (DNA): TGTGCCAGCAGTGAAGAACAGCACCTAGGCGAGCAGTACTTC.

The rearrangement uses TRBV4-3 and TRBJ2-2; no reliable D call. V was shortened by 6 bases and J by 0 bases, with 2 bases between the two germline ends. Per germline, CDR1 LGHNA and CDR2 YSLEER. This CDR3 region has 12 residues. The CDR3 coding sequence is TGCGCCAGCAGTTCGAACACCGGGGAGCTGTTTTTT. This sequence encodes CASSSNTGELFF.

This sequence joins TRBV6-1 and TRBJ2-3; no reliable D call. Germline CDR1 reads MNHNS; CDR2 reads SASEGT. Trimming cost V 7 bases and J 4 bases, with 6 bases left between them. The CDR3 is 11 amino acids. In DNA form, the CDR3 reads TGTGCCAGCAACTGGGCAGATACGCAGTATTTT. Translation: CASNWADTQYF.

By share, this clonotype ranks as medium-sized. The chain carries TRBV19 and TRBJ1-3, with unresolved D. Between the trimmed V and J ends, which lost 6 bases and 0 bases, there was a span of 9 bases. The CDR3 spans 14 residues. Germline values: CDR1 LNHDA, CDR2 SQIVND (reference sequence). The CDR3 nucleotides are TGTGCCAGTAGCCCTTCAGGCTCTGGAAACACCATATATTTT. This sequence encodes CASSPSGSGNTIYF.

The chain uses TRBV11-2 and TRBJ2-3; perhaps TRBD2 as D (6 bases). Germline loops: CDR1 SGHAT, CDR2 FQNNGV. Between the trimmed V and J ends, which lost 5 bases and 6 bases, there was a span of 12 bases. CDR3 size: 13 residues. CDR3 sequence reads: CASSPGTSDTQYF. The CDR3 DNA follows: TGTGCCAGCAGCCCTGGGACTTCGGATACGCAGTATTTT.

The rearrangement joins TRBV20-1 to TRBJ1-2, with TRBD1 matching over 9 bases. Per germline, CDR1 DFQATT and CDR2 SNEGSKA (reference sequence). The V segment lost 7 bases and the J segment 7 bases; nucleotides outside the gene matches: 7. The CDR3 length is 12 residues. The CDR3 loop reads CSVDDRGGGYTF. DNA for the CDR3: TGCAGTGTAGACGACAGGGGGGGTGGCTACACCTTC.

This clonotype has more than one count but fewer than ten. The chain combines TRBV6-1 with TRBJ2-5; the D is unclear. The CDR3 contains 13 residues. In germline, CDR1 is MNHNS, CDR2 SASEGT. V was trimmed by 4 bases and J by 5 bases, leaving 11 bases between them. CDR3 protein: CASSGQVDETQYF. The CDR3 nucleotides read TGTGCCAGCAGTGGCCAGGTTGACGAGACCCAGTACTTC.

This chain links TRBV7-2 with TRBJ1-1, with TRBD1 as a possible D gene (6 bases). Germline V CDR1 and CDR2: SGHTA, FQGNSA. This CDR3 region has 15 residues. V lost 3 bases and J lost 1, with 12 bases in between. DNA for the CDR3: TGTGCCAGCAGCTTGTTACCGGGACAGAACACTGAAGCTTTCTTT. Translating gives CASSLLPGQNTEAFF. The whole variable domain, remainder taken from reference TRBV7-2 and TRBJ1-1, is GAGVSQSPSNKVTEKGKDVELRCDPISGHTALYWYRQSLGQGLEFLIYFQGNSAPDKSGLPSDRFSAERTGGSVSTLTIQRTQQEDSAVYLCASSLLPGQNTEAFFGQGTRLTVV.

The V call is TRBV11-2, the J call TRBJ2-3; a possible D gene is TRBD1 (6 bases). The V and J ends lost 5 bases and 0 bases respectively, with 15 bases between them. There are 16 residues in the CDR3. Per the germline V gene, CDR1 is SGHAT and CDR2 is FQNNGV. CDR3 sequence reads: CASSPTLGASTDTQYF. CDR3 sequence (DNA): TGTGCCAGCAGCCCGACCCTGGGGGCGAGCACAGATACGCAGTATTTT.

The rearrangement joins TRBV6-1 to TRBJ1-2; a possible D gene is TRBD1 (5 bases). Germline V CDR1 and CDR2: MNHNS, SASEGT. The CDR3 runs to 14 residues. Trimming pared 1 base from V and 5 bases from J, leaving 11 bases between. The CDR3, as DNA: TGTGCCAGCAGTGAAGTGCAGGGAGGTTATGGCTACACCTTC. This encodes CASSEVQGGYGYTF.

CDR3 nucleotides: TGTGCCACCAGTGACTCGACAGCTGGGTACGAGCAGTACTTC. It yields the protein CATSDSTAGYEQYF. This chain links TRBV24-1 with TRBJ2-7, with D tentatively TRBD1 (5 bases). This CDR3 has 14 residues. The V gene lost 4 bases and the J gene lost 4 bases, with 13 bases spanning the gap. Germline V lookup: CDR1 KGHDR, CDR2 SFDVKD.

This clonotype was seen only once. This chain uses TRBV20-1 with TRBJ1-1; D might be TRBD1 (6 bases). Trimming cost V 6 bases and J 7 bases, with 27 bases left between them. Germline CDR1 and CDR2: DFQATT and SNEGSKA (reference sequence). The CDR3 contains 16 residues. The CDR3 sequence: CSALYSHRVGGGEAFF. The CDR3, as DNA: TGCAGTGCCCTGTACTCACACAGGGTGGGCGGTGGTGAAGCTTTCTTT.